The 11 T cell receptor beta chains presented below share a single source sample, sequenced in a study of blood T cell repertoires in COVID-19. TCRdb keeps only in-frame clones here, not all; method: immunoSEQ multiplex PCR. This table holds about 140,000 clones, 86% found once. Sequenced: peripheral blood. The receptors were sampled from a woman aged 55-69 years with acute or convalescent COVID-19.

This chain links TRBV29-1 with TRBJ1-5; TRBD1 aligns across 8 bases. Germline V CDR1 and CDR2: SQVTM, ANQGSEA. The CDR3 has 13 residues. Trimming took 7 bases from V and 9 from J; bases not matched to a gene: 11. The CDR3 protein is CSAATGAPGPQHF. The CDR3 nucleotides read TGCAGCGCCGCGACAGGGGCGCCAGGGCCCCAGCATTTT. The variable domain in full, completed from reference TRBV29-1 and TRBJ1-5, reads SAVISQKPSRDICQRGTSLTIQCQVDSQVTMMFWYRQQPGQSLTLIATANQGSEATYESGFVIDKFPISRPNLTFSTLTVSNMSPEDSSIYLCSAATGAPGPQHFGDGTRLSIL.

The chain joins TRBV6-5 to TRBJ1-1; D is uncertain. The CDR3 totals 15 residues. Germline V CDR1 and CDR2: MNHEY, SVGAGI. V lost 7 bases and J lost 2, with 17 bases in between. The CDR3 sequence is CASMKIARINTEAFF. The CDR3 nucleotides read TGTGCCAGCATGAAAATTGCGCGGATAAACACTGAAGCTTTCTTT.

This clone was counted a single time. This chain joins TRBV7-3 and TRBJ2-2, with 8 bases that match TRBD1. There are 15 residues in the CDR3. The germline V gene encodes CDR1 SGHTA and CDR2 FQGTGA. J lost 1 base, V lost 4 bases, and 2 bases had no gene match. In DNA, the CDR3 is TGTGCCAGCAGCTCCGACAGGGGGAACACCGGGGAGCTGTTTTTT. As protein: CASSSDRGNTGELFF. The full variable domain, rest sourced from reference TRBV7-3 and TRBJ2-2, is GAGVSQTPSNKVTEKGKYVELRCDPISGHTALYWYRQSLGQGPEFLIYFQGTGAADDSGLPNDRFFAVRPEGSVSTLKIQRTERGDSAVYLCASSSDRGNTGELFFGEGSRLTVL.

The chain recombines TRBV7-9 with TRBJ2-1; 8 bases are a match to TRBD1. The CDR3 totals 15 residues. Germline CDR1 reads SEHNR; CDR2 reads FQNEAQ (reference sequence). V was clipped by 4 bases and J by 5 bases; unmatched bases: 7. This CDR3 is CASSSRTGSDNEQFF. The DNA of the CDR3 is TGTGCCAGCAGCTCCCGGACAGGGTCGGACAATGAGCAGTTCTTC.

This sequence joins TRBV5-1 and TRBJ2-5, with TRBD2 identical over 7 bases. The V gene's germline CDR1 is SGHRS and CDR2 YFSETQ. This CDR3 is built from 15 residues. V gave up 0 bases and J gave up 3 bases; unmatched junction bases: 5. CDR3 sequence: CASSLDSGAKETQYF. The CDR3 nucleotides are TGCGCCAGCAGCTTGGACAGCGGGGCAAAAGAGACCCAGTACTTC.

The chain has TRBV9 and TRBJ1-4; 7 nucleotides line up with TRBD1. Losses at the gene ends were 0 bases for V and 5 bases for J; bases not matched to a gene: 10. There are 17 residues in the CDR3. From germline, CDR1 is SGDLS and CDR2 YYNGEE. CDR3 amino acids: CASSVGDRALANEKLFF. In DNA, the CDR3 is TGTGCCAGCAGCGTAGGAGACAGGGCGCTCGCAAATGAAAAACTGTTTTTT.

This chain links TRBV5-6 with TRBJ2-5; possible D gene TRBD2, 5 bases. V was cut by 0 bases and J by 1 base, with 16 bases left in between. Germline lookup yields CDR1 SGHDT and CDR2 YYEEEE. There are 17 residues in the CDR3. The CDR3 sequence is CASSLGSEGRVQETQYF. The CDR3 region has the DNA TGTGCCAGCAGCTTGGGTTCTGAAGGGCGGGTCCAAGAGACCCAGTACTTC.

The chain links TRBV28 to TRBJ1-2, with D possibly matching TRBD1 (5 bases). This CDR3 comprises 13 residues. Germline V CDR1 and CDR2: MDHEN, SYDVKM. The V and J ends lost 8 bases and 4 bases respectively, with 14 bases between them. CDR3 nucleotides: TGTGCCAGCCGGGGGGGGGAACCCTATGGCTACACCTTC. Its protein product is CASRGGEPYGYTF.

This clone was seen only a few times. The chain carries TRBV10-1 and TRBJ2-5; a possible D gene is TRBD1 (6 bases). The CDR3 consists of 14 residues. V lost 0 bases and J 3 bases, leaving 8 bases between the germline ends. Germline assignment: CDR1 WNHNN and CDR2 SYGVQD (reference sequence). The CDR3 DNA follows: TGCGCCAGCAGTGAGTCCGCAGGGGAAGAGACCCAGTACTTC. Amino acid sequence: CASSESAGEETQYF.

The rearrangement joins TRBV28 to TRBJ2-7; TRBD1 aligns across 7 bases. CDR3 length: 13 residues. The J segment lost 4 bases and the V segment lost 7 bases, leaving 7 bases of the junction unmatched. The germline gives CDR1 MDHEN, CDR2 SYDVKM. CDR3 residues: CASNRGANYEQYF. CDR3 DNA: TGTGCCAGCAACAGGGGCGCCAATTACGAGCAGTACTTC.

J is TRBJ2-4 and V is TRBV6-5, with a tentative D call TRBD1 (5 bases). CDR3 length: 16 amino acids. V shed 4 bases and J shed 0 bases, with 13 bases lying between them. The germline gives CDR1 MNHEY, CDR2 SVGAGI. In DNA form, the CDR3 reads TGTGCCAGCAGTTCCCCCCTTGACAGAGCCAAAAACATTCAGTACTTC. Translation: CASSSPLDRAKNIQYF.